These 8 T cell receptor beta chains came from one sample sequenced in a study of response to subunit inactivated influenza vaccine. TCRdb reprocessed the RT-PCR reads via MiXCR and lists one record per CDR3 protein. The profile shows hundreds of thousands of distinct CDR3 sequences, under 15% of them singletons. Sequences were derived from PBMCs from blood, sampled about 40 days after vaccination. The receptors were sampled from a man in his fifties who received an inactivated influenza vaccine.

This clonotype was observed a few times. The chain uses TRBV10-3 and TRBJ2-1; 7 bases align to TRBD2. The CDR3 contains 15 residues. Trimming took 3 bases from V and 1 from J; bases not matched to a gene: 3. CDR1 ENHRY and CDR2 SYGVKD come from the germline V gene. CDR3 protein: CAISDPSGSYNEQFF. The CDR3 DNA follows: TGTGCCATCAGTGACCCTAGCGGATCCTACAATGAGCAGTTCTTC.

This clonotype was found a few times. The chain links TRBV7-9 to TRBJ2-7, with 8 bases identical to TRBD2. J gave up 0 bases and V 3 bases, and 1 base lay outside the gene matches. The germline CDR1 and CDR2 sequences are SEHNR and FQNEAQ (reference sequence). This CDR3 comprises 14 residues. This CDR3 is CASSFGRASYEQYF. CDR3 nucleotides: TGTGCCAGCAGCTTCGGGAGGGCCTCCTACGAGCAGTACTTC.

This clonotype has just a few counts. The rearrangement links TRBV10-3 to TRBJ2-5, with TRBD1 identical over 7 bases. Germline V gives CDR1 ENHRY, CDR2 SYGVKD. Trimming removed 0 bases from V and 7 bases from J; junction bases left unmatched: 11. There are 16 residues in the CDR3. This chain's CDR3 is CAISESGPQGSGTQYF. Written as DNA, the CDR3 is TGTGCCATCAGTGAGTCGGGACCACAGGGGTCCGGGACCCAGTACTTC.

The genes are TRBV20-1 and TRBJ1-1, with unresolved D. This CDR3 has 12 amino acids. The V and J ends lost 0 bases and 11 bases respectively, with 13 bases between them. CDR1 is DFQATT and CDR2 is SNEGSKA in the germline V gene (reference sequence). Here the CDR3 reads CSARDPAERAFF. In nucleotides, the CDR3 is TGCAGTGCTAGAGATCCGGCGGAAAGGGCTTTCTTT.

This clonotype was recorded at least ten times. This chain uses TRBV5-1 with TRBJ2-1, with D unresolved. Germline V gene sequence: CDR1 SGHRS, CDR2 YFSETQ. The ends were cut back, 7 bases at V and 4 bases at J, with 21 bases in the middle. The CDR3 has 16 amino acids. CDR3 DNA: TGCGCCAGCTGCGAATTCGCAGGATCTTCTTACAATGAGCAGTTCTTC. Its protein is CASCEFAGSSYNEQFF. The entire variable domain, with the rest obtained from reference TRBV5-1 and TRBJ2-1, is as follows: KAGVTQTPRYLIKTRGQQVTLSCSPISGHRSVSWYQQTPGQGLQFLFEYFSETQRNKGNFPGRFSGRQFSNSRSEMNVSTLELGDSALYLCASCEFAGSSYNEQFFGPGTRLTVL.

At least ten counts were recorded for this clonotype. The chain's CDR3 is CASSRTSGSPYEQYF. Here the CDR3 DNA reads TGTGCCAGCAGTCGGACTAGCGGGAGCCCCTACGAGCAGTACTTC. The chain links TRBV12-3 or TRBV12-4 to TRBJ2-7; 13 bases map to TRBD2. The V segment lost 5 bases and the J segment 2 bases; nucleotides outside the gene matches: 3. The CDR3 consists of 15 residues.

This clonotype was seen repeatedly, ten times or more. The V gene is TRBV5-1, the J gene TRBJ2-7; possible D gene TRBD1, 5 bases. The germline CDR1 and CDR2 sequences are SGHRS and YFSETQ. The CDR3 covers 15 residues. Trimming removed 0 bases from V and 0 bases from J, with 10 bases in between. The CDR3 region is CASSLAGPTSYEQYF. The DNA of the CDR3 is TGCGCCAGCAGCTTGGCAGGGCCCACCTCCTACGAGCAGTACTTC.

There are a few counts of this clonotype. The genes are TRBV28 and TRBJ2-1; D not resolved. Looked up from germline, CDR1 is MDHEN and CDR2 is SYDVKM. CDR3 length: 11 residues. Between the trimmed V and J ends, which lost 6 bases and 12 bases, there was a span of 12 bases. For the CDR3, the DNA is TGTGCCAGCAGCCTACCGGGTAGGCAGTTCTTC. It translates to CASSLPGRQFF.